The clone carrying this T cell receptor beta chain was detected a few times. What it recognizes is unknown. This CDR3 is built from 17 residues. J lost 3 bases, V lost 1 base, and 6 bases had no gene match. CDR1 SGHTA and CDR2 FQGTGA come from the germline V gene. This sample is part of a study of T cell repertoires in cytomegalovirus infection. Study summary: Through public TCR beta signatures, both CMV infection and matching HLA type were indicated.

Notes on the study in general: Clonotypes of TCR beta that were HLA-C-restricted and CMV-specific dominated the ex vivo response. Carriage of CMV together with the relevant HLA was identifiable through cumulative public TCR beta family frequency.

TCRdb reprocessed the reads with MiXCR, giving one entry per CDR3 protein. Of 250,000 to 300,000 distinct CDR3 sequences listed, under 30% are singletons. The specimen sequenced was PBMCs. V gene TRBV7-3 combines with J gene TRBJ2-3; 11 bases align to TRBD2. The TCR originated in a human donor in good health (CMV status not recorded). Some clones in this sample may be carry-over from other donors' samples. DNA of the CDR3: TGTGCCAGCAGCTTAAAACTAGCGGGGGTTTTTACAGATACGCAGTATTTT. Amino acids: CASSLKLAGVFTDTQYF.